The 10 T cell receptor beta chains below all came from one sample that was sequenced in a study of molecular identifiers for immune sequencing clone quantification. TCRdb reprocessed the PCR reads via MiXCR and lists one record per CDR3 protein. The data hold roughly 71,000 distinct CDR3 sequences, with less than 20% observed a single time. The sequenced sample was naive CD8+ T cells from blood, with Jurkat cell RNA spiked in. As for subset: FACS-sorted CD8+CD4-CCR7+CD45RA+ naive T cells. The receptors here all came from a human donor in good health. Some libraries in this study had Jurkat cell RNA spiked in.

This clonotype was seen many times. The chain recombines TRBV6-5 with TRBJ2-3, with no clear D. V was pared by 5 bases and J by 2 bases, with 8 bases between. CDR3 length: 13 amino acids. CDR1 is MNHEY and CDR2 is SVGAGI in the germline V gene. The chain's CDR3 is CASSPTPTDTQYF. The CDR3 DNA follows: TGTGCCAGCAGTCCCACGCCCACAGATACGCAGTATTTT.

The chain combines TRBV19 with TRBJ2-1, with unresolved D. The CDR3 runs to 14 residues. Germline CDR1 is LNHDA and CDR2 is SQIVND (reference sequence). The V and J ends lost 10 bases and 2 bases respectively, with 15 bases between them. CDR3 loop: CATSWRRPYNEQFF. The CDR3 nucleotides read TGTGCCACTTCCTGGCGCAGGCCCTACAATGAGCAGTTCTTC.

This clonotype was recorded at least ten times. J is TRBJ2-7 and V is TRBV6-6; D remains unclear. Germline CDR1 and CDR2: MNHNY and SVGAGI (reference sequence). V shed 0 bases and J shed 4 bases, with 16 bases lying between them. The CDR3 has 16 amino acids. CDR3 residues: CASSYSMPTNNYEQYF. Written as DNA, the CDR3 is TGTGCCAGCAGTTACTCGATGCCGACAAACAATTACGAGCAGTACTTC.

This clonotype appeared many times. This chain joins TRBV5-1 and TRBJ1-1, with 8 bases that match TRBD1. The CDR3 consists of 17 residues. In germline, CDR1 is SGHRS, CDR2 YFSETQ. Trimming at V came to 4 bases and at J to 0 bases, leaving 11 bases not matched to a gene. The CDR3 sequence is CASSPLGQGTMNTEAFF. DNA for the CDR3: TGCGCCAGCAGCCCTCTCGGACAGGGCACTATGAACACTGAAGCTTTCTTT.

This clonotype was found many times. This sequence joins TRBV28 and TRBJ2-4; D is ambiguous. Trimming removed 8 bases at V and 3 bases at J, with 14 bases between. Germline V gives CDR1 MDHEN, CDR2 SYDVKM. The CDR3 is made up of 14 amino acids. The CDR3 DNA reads TGTGCCAGCTTGCCTGTAAATGGCAAAAACATTCAGTACTTC. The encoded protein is CASLPVNGKNIQYF.

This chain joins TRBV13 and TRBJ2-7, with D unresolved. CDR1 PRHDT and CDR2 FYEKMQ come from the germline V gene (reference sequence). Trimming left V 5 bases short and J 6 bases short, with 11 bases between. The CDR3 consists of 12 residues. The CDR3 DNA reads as TGTGCCAGCAGCCCAACAAGTGGCGAGCAGTACTTC. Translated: CASSPTSGEQYF.

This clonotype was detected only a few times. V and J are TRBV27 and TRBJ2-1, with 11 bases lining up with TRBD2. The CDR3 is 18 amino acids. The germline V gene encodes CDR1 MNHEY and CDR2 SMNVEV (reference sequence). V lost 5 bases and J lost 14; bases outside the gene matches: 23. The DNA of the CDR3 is TGTGCCAGCAGTCCAGAAACTAACAGACTAGCGGGAAGCCCACCAGAGTTCTTC. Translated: CASSPETNRLAGSPPEFF.

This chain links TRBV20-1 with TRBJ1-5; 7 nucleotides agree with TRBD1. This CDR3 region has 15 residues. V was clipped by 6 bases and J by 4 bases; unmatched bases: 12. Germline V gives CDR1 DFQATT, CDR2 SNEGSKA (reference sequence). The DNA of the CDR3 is TGCAGTGCCCCGTATGGGACAGAAGCAAATCAGCCCCAGCATTTT. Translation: CSAPYGTEANQPQHF.

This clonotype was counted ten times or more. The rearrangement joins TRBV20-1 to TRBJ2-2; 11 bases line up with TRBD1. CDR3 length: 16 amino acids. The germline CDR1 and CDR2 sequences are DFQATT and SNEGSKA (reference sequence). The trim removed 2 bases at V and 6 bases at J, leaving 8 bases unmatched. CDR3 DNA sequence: TGCAGTGCTAGAACTACCGGGACAGGGGGTGCCGGGGAGCTGTTTTTT. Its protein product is CSARTTGTGGAGELFF.

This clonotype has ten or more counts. The CDR3 spells CAWSEVVSDTQYF. The CDR3 bases are TGTGCCTGGAGTGAGGTAGTTTCAGATACGCAGTATTTT. This chain joins TRBV30 and TRBJ2-3, with D uncertain. Germline V lookup: CDR1 GTSNPN, CDR2 SVGIG (reference sequence). This CDR3 comprises 13 residues. V gave up 1 base and J gave up 4 bases, with 9 bases separating them.